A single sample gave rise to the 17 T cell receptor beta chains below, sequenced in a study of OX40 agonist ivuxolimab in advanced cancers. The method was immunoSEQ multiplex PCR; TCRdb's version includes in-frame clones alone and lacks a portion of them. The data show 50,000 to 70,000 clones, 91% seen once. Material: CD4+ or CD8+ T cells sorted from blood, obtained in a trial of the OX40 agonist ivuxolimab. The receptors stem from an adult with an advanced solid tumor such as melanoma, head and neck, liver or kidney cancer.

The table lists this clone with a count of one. Written as DNA, the CDR3 is TGTGCCAGCAGTTACCTCTCTCCCGAGCAGTTCTTC. It is translated as CASSYLSPEQFF. J is TRBJ2-1 and V is TRBV2; D gene unclear. From germline, CDR1 is SNHLY and CDR2 FYNNEI. The germline V and J ends were trimmed by 5 bases and 10 bases, with 12 bases remaining between them. The CDR3 is made up of 12 amino acids.

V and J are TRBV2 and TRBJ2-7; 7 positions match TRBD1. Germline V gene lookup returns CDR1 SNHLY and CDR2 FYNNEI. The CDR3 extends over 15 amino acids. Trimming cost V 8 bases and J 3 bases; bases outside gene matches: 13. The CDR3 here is CASEGTGTENYEQYF. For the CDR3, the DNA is TGTGCCAGCGAAGGGACCGGGACAGAGAACTACGAGCAGTACTTC.

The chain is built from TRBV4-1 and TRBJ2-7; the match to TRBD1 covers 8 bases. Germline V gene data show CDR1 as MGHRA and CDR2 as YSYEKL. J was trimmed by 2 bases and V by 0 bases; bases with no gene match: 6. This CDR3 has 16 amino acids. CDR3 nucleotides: TGCGCCAGCAGCCAAGAGGGACAGGTCCCCACCTACGAGCAGTACTTC. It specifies CASSQEGQVPTYEQYF.

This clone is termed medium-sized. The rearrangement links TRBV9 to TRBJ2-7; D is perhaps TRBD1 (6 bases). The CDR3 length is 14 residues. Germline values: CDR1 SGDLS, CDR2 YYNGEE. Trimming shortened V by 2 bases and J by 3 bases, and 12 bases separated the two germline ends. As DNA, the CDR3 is TGTGCCAGCAGCGTGGGGGACATCTACTACGAGCAGTACTTC. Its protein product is CASSVGDIYYEQYF.

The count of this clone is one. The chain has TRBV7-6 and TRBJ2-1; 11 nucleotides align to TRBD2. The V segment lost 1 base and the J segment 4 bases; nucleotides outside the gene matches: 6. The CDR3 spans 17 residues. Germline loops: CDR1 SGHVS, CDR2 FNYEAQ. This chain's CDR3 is CASSLDAGTSGYNEQFF. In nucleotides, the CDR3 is TGTGCCAGCAGCTTAGACGCAGGGACTAGCGGTTACAATGAGCAGTTCTTC.

The CDR3 loop is CASRQGANGELFF. For the CDR3, the DNA is TGTGCCAGCAGACAGGGGGCAAACGGGGAGCTGTTTTTT. The chain uses TRBV7-9 and TRBJ2-2, with 9 bases identical to TRBD1. This CDR3 is 13 amino acids long. The V segment lost 6 bases and the J segment 7 bases; nucleotides outside the gene matches: 3. Germline V gene sequence: CDR1 SEHNR, CDR2 FQNEAQ (reference sequence).

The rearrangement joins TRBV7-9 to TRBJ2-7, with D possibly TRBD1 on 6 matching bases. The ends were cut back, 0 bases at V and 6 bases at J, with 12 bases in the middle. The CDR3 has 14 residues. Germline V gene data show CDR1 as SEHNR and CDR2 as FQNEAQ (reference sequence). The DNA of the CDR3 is TGTGCCAGCAGCTTAGCAGGCCGAGGGGGCGAGCAGTACTTC. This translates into CASSLAGRGGEQYF.

CDR3 DNA sequence: TGTGCCAGCAGCGTAGTACAGAGCAACACTGAAGCTTTCTTT. Translation: CASSVVQSNTEAFF. The chain has TRBV9 and TRBJ1-1, with D unclear. Germline V gene data show CDR1 as SGDLS and CDR2 as YYNGEE. V was pared by 0 bases and J by 2 bases, with 8 bases between. This CDR3 is built from 14 residues.

The CDR3 DNA sequence: TGTGCCAGCAGCCCATCCCCCGGGACAAACTACGAGCAGTACTTC. Amino acid sequence: CASSPSPGTNYEQYF. The chain carries TRBV9 and TRBJ2-7, with TRBD1 as a possible D gene (6 bases). Germline V lookup: CDR1 SGDLS, CDR2 YYNGEE. V was trimmed by 4 bases and J by 3 bases, leaving 17 bases between them. The CDR3 loop spans 15 amino acids.

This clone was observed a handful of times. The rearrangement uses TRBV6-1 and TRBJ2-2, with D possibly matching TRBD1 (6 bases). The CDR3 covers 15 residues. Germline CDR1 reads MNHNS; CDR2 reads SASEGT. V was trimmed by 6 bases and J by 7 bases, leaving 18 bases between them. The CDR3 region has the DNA TGTGCCAGCAGCCCAGGGTGGGGGCTGGGCGGGGAGCTGTTTTTT. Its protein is CASSPGWGLGGELFF.

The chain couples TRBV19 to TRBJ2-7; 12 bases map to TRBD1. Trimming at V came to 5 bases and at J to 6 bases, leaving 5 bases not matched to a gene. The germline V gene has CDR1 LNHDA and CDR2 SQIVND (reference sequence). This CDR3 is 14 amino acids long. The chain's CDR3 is CASSLGQGAGEQYF. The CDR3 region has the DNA TGTGCCAGTAGTTTGGGACAGGGGGCAGGCGAGCAGTACTTC. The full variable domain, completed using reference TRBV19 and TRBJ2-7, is DGGITQSPKYLFRKEGQNVTLSCEQNLNHDAMYWYRQDPGQGLRLIYYSQIVNDFQKGDIAEGYSVSREKKESFPLTVTSAQKNPTAFYLCASSLGQGAGEQYFGPGTRLTVT.

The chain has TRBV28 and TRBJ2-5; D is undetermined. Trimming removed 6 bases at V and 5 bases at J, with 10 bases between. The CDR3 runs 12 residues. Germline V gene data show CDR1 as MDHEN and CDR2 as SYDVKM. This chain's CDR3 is CASRAAGETQYF. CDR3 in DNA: TGTGCCAGCAGGGCCGCTGGGGAGACCCAGTACTTC.

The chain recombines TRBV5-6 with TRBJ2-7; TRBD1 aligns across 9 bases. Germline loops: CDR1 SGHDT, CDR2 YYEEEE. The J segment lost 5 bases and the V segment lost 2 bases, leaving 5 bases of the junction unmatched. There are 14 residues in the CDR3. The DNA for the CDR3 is TGTGCCAGCAGCTTCCGACAGGGGGTACACGAGCAGTACTTC. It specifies CASSFRQGVHEQYF.

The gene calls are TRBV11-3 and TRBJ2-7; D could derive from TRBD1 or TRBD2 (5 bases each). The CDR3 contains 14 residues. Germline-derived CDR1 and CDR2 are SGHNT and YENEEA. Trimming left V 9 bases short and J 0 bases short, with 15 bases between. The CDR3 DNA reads TGTGCCAGGGGGGAAGTTCTTTCCTCCTACGAGCAGTACTTC. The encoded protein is CARGEVLSSYEQYF.

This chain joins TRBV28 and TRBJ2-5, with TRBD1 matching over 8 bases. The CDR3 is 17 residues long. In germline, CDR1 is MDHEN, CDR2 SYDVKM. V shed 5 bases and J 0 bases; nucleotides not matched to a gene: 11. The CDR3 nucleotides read TGTGCCAGCAGTCGGGACAGGAGGGGGTCGTACCAAGAGACCCAGTACTTC. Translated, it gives CASSRDRRGSYQETQYF.

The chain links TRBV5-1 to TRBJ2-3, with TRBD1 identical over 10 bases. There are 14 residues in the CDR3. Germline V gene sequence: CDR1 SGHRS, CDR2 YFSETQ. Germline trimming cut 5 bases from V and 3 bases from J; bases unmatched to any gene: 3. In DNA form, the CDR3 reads TGCGCCAGCAGTTGGGGACAGGGGACAGATACGCAGTATTTT. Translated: CASSWGQGTDTQYF. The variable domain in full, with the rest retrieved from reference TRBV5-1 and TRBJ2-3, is KAGVTQTPRYLIKTRGQQVTLSCSPISGHRSVSWYQQTPGQGLQFLFEYFSETQRNKGNFPGRFSGRQFSNSRSEMNVSTLELGDSALYLCASSWGQGTDTQYFGPGTRLTVL.

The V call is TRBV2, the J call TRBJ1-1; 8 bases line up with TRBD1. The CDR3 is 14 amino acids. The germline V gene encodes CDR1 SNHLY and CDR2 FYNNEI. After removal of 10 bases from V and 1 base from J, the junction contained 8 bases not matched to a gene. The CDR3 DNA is TGTGCCAACAACCCGACAGGGGCGAACACTGAAGCTTTCTTT. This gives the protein CANNPTGANTEAFF.